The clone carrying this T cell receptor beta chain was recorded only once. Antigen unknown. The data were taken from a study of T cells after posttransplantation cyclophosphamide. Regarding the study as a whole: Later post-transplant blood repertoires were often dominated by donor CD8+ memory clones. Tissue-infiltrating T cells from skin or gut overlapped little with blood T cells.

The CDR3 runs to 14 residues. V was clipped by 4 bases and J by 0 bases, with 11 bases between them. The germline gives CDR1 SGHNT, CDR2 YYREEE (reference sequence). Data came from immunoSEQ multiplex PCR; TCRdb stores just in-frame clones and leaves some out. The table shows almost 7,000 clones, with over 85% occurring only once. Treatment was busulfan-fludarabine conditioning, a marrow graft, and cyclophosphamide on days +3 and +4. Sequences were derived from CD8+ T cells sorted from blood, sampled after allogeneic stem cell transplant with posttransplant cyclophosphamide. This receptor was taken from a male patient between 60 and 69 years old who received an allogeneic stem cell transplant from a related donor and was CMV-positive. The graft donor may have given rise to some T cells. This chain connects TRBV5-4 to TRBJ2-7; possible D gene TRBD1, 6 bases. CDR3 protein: CASSNRDTSYEQYF. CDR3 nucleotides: TGTGCCAGCAGCAACCGGGACACCTCCTACGAGCAGTACTTC.